Listed below are T cell receptor beta chains from one sample, sequenced in a study of T cell responses to AZD1222 COVID-19 vaccine. Profiled with immunoSEQ multiplex PCR; TCRdb holds only in-frame clones, not every one. The sample includes some 120,000 clones, about 85% of them seen just once. The sample was peripheral blood, taken on day 0 of AZD1222 vaccination. Receptors were obtained from an adult in good health. Both conserved end residues are part of each CDR3. Fields, in order: V gene, J gene, clone size, D gene, CDR3 protein, CDR3 DNA. D genes are given only for firm matches. A clone size is listed for some rows: how often the clone was seen (once, few, many), or a class if it is expanded.

TRBV5-1,TRBJ2-3,.,.,CASSEDRPGVDTQYF,TGCGCCAGCAGCGAGGACAGGCCGGGGGTCGATACGCAGTATTTT
TRBV4-1,TRBJ2-5,.,.,CASSQDWGLQETQYF,TGCGCCAGCAGCCAAGATTGGGGTCTTCAAGAGACCCAGTACTTC
TRBV5-5,TRBJ2-5,.,TRBD2,CASSLRLAGGPEETQYF,TGTGCCAGCAGCTTACGACTAGCGGGGGGGCCTGAGGAGACCCAGTACTTC
TRBV10-3,TRBJ2-7,.,.,CAISESAEQYF,TGTGCCATCAGTGAGTCGGCCGAGCAGTACTTC
TRBV24-1,TRBJ1-5,.,.,CATSGWDSNQPQHF,TGTGCCACCAGTGGCTGGGACTCCAATCAGCCCCAGCATTTT
TRBV6-5,TRBJ1-6,.,.,CASSYTRTSSPLHF,TGTGCCAGCAGTTACACCCGGACATCCTCACCCCTCCACTTT
TRBV13,TRBJ1-5,.,TRBD1,CASSQGQGNQPQHF,TGTGCCAGCAGTCAGGGACAGGGGAATCAGCCCCAGCATTTT
TRBV9,TRBJ2-1,.,TRBD2,CASSNVLAGGPIEQFF,TGTGCCAGCAGTAACGTACTAGCGGGGGGCCCTATTGAGCAGTTCTTC
TRBV3-1/TRBV3-2,TRBJ2-2,.,TRBD1,CASSQFQGAGELFF,TGTGCCAGCAGCCAATTCCAGGGGGCCGGGGAGCTGTTTTTT
TRBV23-1,TRBJ1-2,.,TRBD1,CASTLGQAGKGYTF,TGCGCCAGCACCCTTGGACAGGCGGGGAAGGGCTACACCTTC
TRBV20-1,TRBJ2-5,.,.,CSGALTETQYF,TGCAGTGGTGCCCTTACGGAGACCCAGTACTTC
TRBV5-5,TRBJ1-5,.,.,CASSRLGGDSNQPQHF,TGTGCCAGCAGCCGTCTTGGGGGGGATAGCAATCAGCCCCAGCATTTT
TRBV7-8,TRBJ2-3,once,.,CASSLKTDTQYF,TGTGCCAGCAGCCTCAAAACAGATACGCAGTATTTT
TRBV2,TRBJ2-3,.,.,CASSTGGNTDTQYF,TGTGCCAGCAGTACAGGTGGGAACACAGATACGCAGTATTTT
TRBV6-2/TRBV6-3,TRBJ2-7,.,.,CASSLSAEQYF,TGTGCCAGCAGTCTCAGTGCGGAGCAGTACTTC
TRBV19,TRBJ1-2,.,.,CASSIGGANYGYTF,TGTGCCAGTAGTATTGGCGGGGCTAACTATGGCTACACCTTC
TRBV27,TRBJ1-6,.,.,CASSWSKGHTYNSPLHF,TGTGCCAGCAGTTGGTCGAAGGGACATACCTATAATTCACCCCTCCACTTT
TRBV20-1,TRBJ2-7,.,.,CSASRGGYDDEQYF,TGCAGTGCTAGTCGAGGGGGGTATGACGACGAGCAGTACTTC
TRBV27,TRBJ2-6,.,TRBD2,CASSFRKRENSGANVLTF,TGTGCCAGCAGTTTTAGGAAGCGGGAGAACTCTGGGGCCAACGTCCTGACTTTC
TRBV7-2,TRBJ2-1,.,.,CASSPPGTINEQFF,TGTGCCAGCAGCCCTCCAGGTACCATCAATGAGCAGTTCTTC
TRBV15,TRBJ1-4,.,.,CATSPLWATNEKLFF,TGTGCCACCAGCCCCCTGTGGGCGACTAATGAAAAACTGTTTTTT
TRBV4-2,TRBJ2-3,once,TRBD2,CASSPGLAGITDTQYF,TGTGCCAGCAGTCCGGGACTAGCGGGGATAACAGATACGCAGTATTTT
TRBV27,TRBJ2-5,once,.,CASSLRARQETQYF,TGTGCCAGCAGTTTGAGGGCGAGGCAAGAGACCCAGTACTTC
TRBV19,TRBJ1-1,.,.,CASSMRSSAEAFF,TGTGCCAGTAGTATGAGAAGTTCAGCTGAAGCTTTCTTT
TRBV30,TRBJ2-7,.,.,CAWRKDILYEQYF,TGTGCCTGGAGGAAGGACATTCTCTACGAGCAGTACTTC
TRBV21-1,TRBJ1-5,once,.,CASGVIRRQLNQPQHF,TGTGCCAGCGGGGTTATTAGGAGACAACTAAATCAGCCCCAGCATTTT
TRBV28,TRBJ1-1,.,.,CASPSPGAVNTEAFF,TGTGCCAGCCCCTCCCCCGGGGCCGTGAACACTGAAGCTTTCTTT
TRBV29-1,TRBJ2-5,.,.,CSGYRGGARETQYF,TGCAGCGGATACCGAGGGGGGGCGCGGGAGACCCAGTACTTC
TRBV7-9,TRBJ1-1,.,TRBD1,CASSPGTGRIRGTEAFF,TGTGCCAGCAGCCCTGGGACAGGGAGGATCCGGGGCACTGAAGCTTTCTTT
TRBV2,TRBJ2-2,.,.,CASMLLVGGELFF,TGTGCCAGCATGCTCCTTGTGGGCGGGGAGCTGTTTTTT
TRBV28,TRBJ1-1,.,.,CASSLSVRNTEAFF,TGTGCCAGCAGTTTATCGGTCAGGAACACTGAAGCTTTCTTT
TRBV15,TRBJ1-2,.,.,CATSRVGDGGYTF,TGTGCCACCAGCAGAGTTGGGGATGGGGGCTACACCTTC
TRBV19,TRBJ1-4,.,.,CASSIGLGTNEKLFF,TGTGCCAGTAGTATAGGATTGGGGACTAATGAAAAACTGTTTTTT
TRBV4-2,TRBJ2-1,.,.,CASSPRDRMNEQFF,TGTGCCAGCAGCCCCCGGGACCGTATGAATGAGCAGTTCTTC
TRBV5-5,TRBJ1-1,few,.,CASSSPLLNTEAFF,TGTGCCAGCAGCTCGCCACTTTTGAACACTGAAGCTTTCTTT
TRBV7-9,TRBJ2-7,.,TRBD1,CASSQDRGSYEQYF,TGTGCCAGCAGCCAGGACAGGGGGTCCTACGAGCAGTACTTC
TRBV20-1,TRBJ1-1,.,.,CSARLGEAFF,TGCAGTGCTAGACTGGGAGAAGCTTTCTTT
TRBV9,TRBJ2-7,.,.,CASSAGPSYEQYF,TGTGCCAGCAGCGCAGGACCGTCCTACGAGCAGTACTTC
TRBV6-2/TRBV6-3,TRBJ2-7,.,.,CASSRGGGNRYEQYF,TGTGCCAGCAGCCGGGGTGGGGGTAACCGCTACGAGCAGTACTTC
TRBV7-9,TRBJ1-1,.,.,CASSLGSGYYTEAFF,TGTGCCAGCAGCTTGGGGTCGGGATACTACACTGAAGCTTTCTTT
TRBV12-3/TRBV12-4,TRBJ1-2,.,.,CASSFLLYGYTF,TGTGCCAGCAGTTTCTTGCTCTATGGCTACACCTTC
TRBV14,TRBJ2-3,.,.,CASSQGRLVTQYF,TGTGCCAGCAGCCAGGGCAGGCTGGTTACGCAGTATTTT
TRBV7-7,TRBJ1-3,once,.,CASSRDSSSGNTIYF,TGTGCCAGCAGCCGGGACTCCAGCTCTGGAAACACCATATATTTT
TRBV7-3,TRBJ2-7,.,TRBD1,CASSNTGGSEQYF,TGTGCCAGCAGCAACACAGGGGGTAGCGAGCAGTACTTC
TRBV15,TRBJ1-1,.,TRBD1,CATSPGQAFMNTEAFF,TGTGCCACCAGCCCGGGACAGGCCTTTATGAACACTGAAGCTTTCTTT
TRBV10-3,TRBJ2-7,.,TRBD1,CAISPTGEGQYF,TGTGCCATCAGCCCCACAGGGGAAGGGCAGTACTTC
TRBV29-1,TRBJ2-7,.,.,CSVEGGREQYF,TGCAGCGTTGAAGGGGGGAGAGAGCAGTACTTC
TRBV18,TRBJ1-1,.,.,CASSPPLNLDLAFF,TGTGCCAGCTCACCGCCCCTAAATCTGGACCTAGCTTTCTTT
TRBV28,TRBJ1-2,.,.,CASSLNTGARGYTF,TGTGCCAGCAGTTTAAACACGGGGGCGCGGGGCTACACCTTC
TRBV7-9,TRBJ1-2,.,.,CASSLGWRDGGYTF,TGTGCCAGCAGCTTAGGTTGGAGGGATGGAGGCTACACCTTC
TRBV6-5,TRBJ1-6,.,TRBD1,CASRQGAYNSPLHF,TGTGCCAGCAGGCAGGGGGCCTATAATTCACCCCTCCACTTT
TRBV28,TRBJ2-7,.,.,CASTIEGYPYEQYF,TGTGCCAGCACCATAGAGGGATATCCCTACGAGCAGTACTTC
TRBV14,TRBJ1-1,few,TRBD1,CASSPDRRFGNTEAFF,TGTGCCAGCAGCCCGGACAGGAGGTTCGGGAACACTGAAGCTTTCTTT